Following are 19 T cell receptor beta chains from one sample sequenced in a study of T-cell reconstitution after alpha-beta-depleted transplantation in children. Unique molecular identifiers were incorporated into the prepared TCRbeta library. MiXCR, run by TCRdb on the PCR reads, gives a single entry per CDR3 protein. The table shows about 580,000 distinct CDR3 sequences, with roughly 24% occurring only once. The material was PBMCs, mostly from graft donor cells, obtained 360 days after TCRalphabeta/CD19-depleted stem cell transplant. The receptors originated from a boy less than two years old who had a stem cell transplant for acute myeloid leukemia, so the T cells may come from the graft donor.

This clonotype was picked up one time. At one end, the junction sequence differs from germline, possibly due to a read error. The chain joins TRBV20-1 to TRBJ2-3; TRBD1 matches 12 bases. Germline CDR1 is DFQATT and CDR2 is SNEGSKA (reference sequence). This CDR3 region has 17 residues. In DNA form, the CDR3 reads TGCTGTGCTAGAGATCACCGGGACAGGGGGCTGACAGATACGCAGTATTTT. Encoded protein: CCARDHRDRGLTDTQYF.

The chain combines TRBV29-1 with TRBJ1-6, with D possibly being TRBD1 (6 bases). Germline lookup yields CDR1 SQVTM and CDR2 ANQGSEA. The CDR3 has 14 residues. V lost 6 bases and J lost 4, with 13 bases in between. Written as DNA, the CDR3 is TGCAGCGTGAGCCAGGGGCCGTATAATTCACCCCTCCACTTT. Residues: CSVSQGPYNSPLHF. Full variable domain (rest looked up from reference TRBV29-1 and TRBJ1-6): SAVISQKPSRDICQRGTSLTIQCQVDSQVTMMFWYRQQPGQSLTLIATANQGSEATYESGFVIDKFPISRPNLTFSTLTVSNMSPEDSSIYLCSVSQGPYNSPLHFGNGTRLTVT.

The rearrangement joins TRBV20-1 to TRBJ2-5; 9 bases are shared with TRBD2. This CDR3 region has 15 residues. Per germline, CDR1 DFQATT and CDR2 SNEGSKA (reference sequence). V shed 3 bases, J shed 1 base, and the junction held 6 bases outside the gene matches. The CDR3, as DNA: TGCAGTGCTAGTTCGACAGCGGGGGGCCAAGAGACCCAGTACTTC. Amino acid sequence: CSASSTAGGQETQYF.

This clonotype occurred many times. The chain employs TRBV10-2 and TRBJ2-7; TRBD1 agrees at 8 bases. V shed 0 bases, J shed 2 bases, and the junction held 9 bases outside the gene matches. Germline V lookup: CDR1 WSHSY, CDR2 SAAADI. The CDR3 runs 17 residues. In nucleotides, the CDR3 is TGCGCCAGCAGTGAGTCGCGGATACAGGGGGTAGCCTACGAGCAGTACGTC. As protein: CASSESRIQGVAYEQYV.

This clonotype was recorded at least ten times. This chain uses TRBV7-9 with TRBJ2-7; D might be TRBD2 (6 bases). CDR1 and CDR2 from the germline V gene are SEHNR and FQNEAQ (reference sequence). The V end lost 6 bases, the J end lost 5 bases, and 11 bases lay between the germline ends. The CDR3 is made up of 12 amino acids. The chain's CDR3 is CASRHGGDEQYF. CDR3 DNA sequence: TGTGCCAGCAGACATGGAGGGGACGAGCAGTACTTC. Full variable domain (rest looked up from reference TRBV7-9 and TRBJ2-7): DTGVSQNPRHKITKRGQNVTFRCDPISEHNRLYWYRQTLGQGPEFLTYFQNEAQLEKSRLLSDRFSAERPKGSFSTLEIQRTEQGDSAMYLCASRHGGDEQYFGPGTRLTVT.

The chain links TRBV11-2 to TRBJ2-1; D might be TRBD1 or TRBD2, each matching 5 bases. The CDR3 contains 14 residues. With 1 base removed from V and 8 bases from J, the gap between germline ends came to 12 bases. Germline assignment: CDR1 SGHAT and CDR2 FQNNGV. CDR3 coding DNA: TGTGCCAGCAGCTTAGGCCGGGGCGGACATGAGCAGTTCTTC. It specifies CASSLGRGGHEQFF.

This clonotype was picked up a small number of times. The chain recombines TRBV27 with TRBJ2-7, with D tentatively TRBD1 (6 bases). Trimming stripped 10 bases from V and 3 bases from J, with 13 bases between. The length of the CDR3 is 12 residues. Per the germline V gene, CDR1 is MNHEY and CDR2 is SMNVEV (reference sequence). The CDR3 sequence is CATRDTFYEQYV. The DNA for the CDR3 is TGTGCCACACGGGACACTTTCTACGAGCAGTACGTC.

This clonotype was recorded a few times. This chain joins TRBV12-3 or TRBV12-4 and TRBJ2-2; 12 nucleotides match TRBD2. V was pared by 8 bases and J by 5 bases, with 9 bases of the junction left unmatched. The CDR3 loop spans 16 amino acids. DNA of the CDR3: TGTGCCAGCCGCTCTAGCGGGGGGGCACGTACCGGGGAGCTGTTTTTT. Encoded protein: CASRSSGGARTGELFF.

The table lists this clonotype with a few counts. This chain connects TRBV20-1 to TRBJ2-5, with D perhaps assigned TRBD1 or TRBD2 (5 bases each). The germline CDR1 and CDR2 sequences are DFQATT and SNEGSKA (reference sequence). V lost 1 base and J 6 bases, leaving 21 bases between the germline ends. The CDR3 is made up of 16 amino acids. CDR3 loop: CSARVSPGTWGKTQYF. CDR3 in DNA: TGCAGTGCTAGAGTTAGCCCCGGGACGTGGGGAAAGACCCAGTACTTC.

This clonotype was detected only a few times. The chain employs TRBV4-2 and TRBJ2-7; 7 nucleotides agree with TRBD1. CDR3 length: 15 amino acids. V was clipped by 1 base and J by 6 bases; unmatched bases: 9. The germline V gene has CDR1 LGHNA and CDR2 YNFKEQ. CDR3 DNA sequence: TGTGCCAGCAGCCAAGTACCGGGACAGAGGAGCGAGCAGTACTTC. Protein sequence: CASSQVPGQRSEQYF.

This clonotype was seen at least ten times. The CDR3 loop reads CASSLAPGQGSGNTIYF. For the CDR3, the DNA is TGTGCCAGCAGCTTGGCACCGGGACAGGGGTCTGGAAACACCATATATTTT. The chain has TRBV7-9 and TRBJ1-3, with 10 bases matching TRBD1. Germline V gives CDR1 SEHNR, CDR2 FQNEAQ (reference sequence). The CDR3 has 17 amino acids. Germline trimming cut 3 bases from V and 1 base from J; bases unmatched to any gene: 6.

This clonotype was picked up a small number of times. V is TRBV29-1 and J is TRBJ1-1, with D unclear. The germline V gene encodes CDR1 SQVTM and CDR2 ANQGSEA. The CDR3 length is 14 residues. Trimming cost V 5 bases and J 4 bases, with 17 bases left between them. The CDR3 DNA reads as TGCAGCGTTAGACCTCAGGCGATGGGCACTGAAGCTTTCTTT. Its protein product is CSVRPQAMGTEAFF.

This clonotype was picked up a small number of times. The CDR3 region is CSARDRGANVLTF. The DNA for the CDR3 is TGCAGTGCTAGAGACAGGGGGGCCAACGTCCTGACTTTC. The chain carries TRBV20-1 and TRBJ2-6; D uncertain. Germline V gene data show CDR1 as DFQATT and CDR2 as SNEGSKA (reference sequence). V was pared by 0 bases and J by 4 bases, with 4 bases between. CDR3 length: 13 amino acids.

This sequence joins TRBV9 and TRBJ2-3, with a possible D match to TRBD2 (5 bases). Germline V CDR1 and CDR2: SGDLS, YYNGEE. The germline V and J ends were trimmed by 0 bases and 4 bases, with 9 bases remaining between them. The CDR3 is made up of 14 amino acids. The CDR3 nucleotides read TGTGCCAGCAGCGTAGTCGGGGAAGCAGATACGCAGTATTTT. Encoded protein: CASSVVGEADTQYF.

Only a few counts were recorded for this clonotype. The rearrangement uses TRBV20-1 and TRBJ1-2; tentative D call: TRBD1 (6 bases). Germline values: CDR1 DFQATT, CDR2 SNEGSKA (reference sequence). V lost 7 bases, J lost 5 bases, and 14 bases lay in between. The CDR3 runs 12 residues. Here the CDR3 DNA reads TGCAGTGTAAACAGGGTAGATTATGGCTACACCTTC. Amino acid sequence: CSVNRVDYGYTF.

V gene TRBV19 combines with J gene TRBJ2-7, with D tentatively TRBD1 or TRBD2 (5 bases each). Germline CDR1 reads LNHDA; CDR2 reads SQIVND (reference sequence). This CDR3 has 14 residues. With 4 bases removed from V and 1 base from J, the gap between germline ends came to 11 bases. The CDR3, as DNA: TGTGCCAGTAGTAGAGGGACGGAATCCTACGAGCAGTACTTC. Translated, it gives CASSRGTESYEQYF.

There are a few counts of this clonotype. The gene calls are TRBV7-6 and TRBJ1-3, with TRBD1 matching 8 bases. V trimming: 0 bases; J trimming: 2 bases; junction bases outside the gene matches: 6. Germline V lookup: CDR1 SGHVS, CDR2 FNYEAQ. The CDR3 is 17 amino acids. The CDR3 bases are TGTGCCAGCAGCTTAGCGCTTCCGACAGGGGCTGGAAACACCATATATTTT. This sequence encodes CASSLALPTGAGNTIYF.

This clonotype has a count of ten or more. The chain uses TRBV10-3 and TRBJ2-1, with D hard to call. V shed 3 bases and J shed 4 bases, with 10 bases lying between them. The CDR3 spans 14 residues. Germline V gene data show CDR1 as ENHRY and CDR2 as SYGVKD. The CDR3 region is CAISDPEAYNEQFF. CDR3 sequence (DNA): TGTGCCATCAGTGATCCCGAAGCTTACAATGAGCAGTTCTTC.

This clonotype was detected ten times or more. This chain joins TRBV6-6 and TRBJ2-7; TRBD1 agrees at 8 bases. The J segment lost 7 bases and the V segment lost 5 bases, leaving 4 bases of the junction unmatched. CDR3 length: 12 amino acids. Germline V gives CDR1 MNHNY, CDR2 SVGAGI (reference sequence). The CDR3 loop is CASSDRGREQYV. In DNA form, the CDR3 reads TGTGCCAGCAGTGACAGGGGAAGGGAGCAGTACGTC.